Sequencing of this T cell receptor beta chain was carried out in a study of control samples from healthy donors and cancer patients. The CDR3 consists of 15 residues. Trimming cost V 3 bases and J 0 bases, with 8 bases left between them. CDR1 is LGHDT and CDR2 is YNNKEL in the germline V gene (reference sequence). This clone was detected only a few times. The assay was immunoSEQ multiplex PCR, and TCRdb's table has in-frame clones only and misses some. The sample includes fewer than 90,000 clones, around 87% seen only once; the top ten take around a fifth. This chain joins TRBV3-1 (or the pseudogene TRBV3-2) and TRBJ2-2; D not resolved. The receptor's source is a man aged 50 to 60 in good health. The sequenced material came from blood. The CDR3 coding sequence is TGTGCCAGCAGCCAGCGGTTTGCGAACACCGGGGAGCTGTTTTTT. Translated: CASSQRFANTGELFF.